This paragraph reports one TCR beta chain. Its antigen is currently unknown. The V gene lost 1 base and the J gene lost 6 bases, with 13 bases spanning the gap. The CDR3 consists of 14 residues. Per the germline V gene, CDR1 is SEHNR and CDR2 is FQNEAQ (reference sequence). The data are from a study of beta chain features in type 1 diabetes. Study-wide results and limits: Across all four CD4+ subsets, people with type 1 diabetes showed modestly shorter TCRB CDR3s.

Expressed TCRB transcripts were sequenced, since all the RNA that had been isolated was reverse transcribed. The study sequenced naive, central memory and regulatory T cell samples to an average of roughly 4 million reads. Profiling relied on immunoSEQ multiplex PCR, and the TCRdb table lists in-frame clones only, not all of them. This table holds 630,000 or so clones, roughly 13% found once. All sorted populations exceeded 95% purity. Material: naive CD4+ T cells from blood. The chain joins TRBV7-9 to TRBJ2-7; tentatively, D is TRBD1 (5 bases). This receptor was taken from a man aged 18 to 30 with type 1 diabetes. CDR3 coding DNA: TGTGCCAGCAGCTTAGACTCAATTACAGGCGAGCAGTACTTC. This encodes CASSLDSITGEQYF.